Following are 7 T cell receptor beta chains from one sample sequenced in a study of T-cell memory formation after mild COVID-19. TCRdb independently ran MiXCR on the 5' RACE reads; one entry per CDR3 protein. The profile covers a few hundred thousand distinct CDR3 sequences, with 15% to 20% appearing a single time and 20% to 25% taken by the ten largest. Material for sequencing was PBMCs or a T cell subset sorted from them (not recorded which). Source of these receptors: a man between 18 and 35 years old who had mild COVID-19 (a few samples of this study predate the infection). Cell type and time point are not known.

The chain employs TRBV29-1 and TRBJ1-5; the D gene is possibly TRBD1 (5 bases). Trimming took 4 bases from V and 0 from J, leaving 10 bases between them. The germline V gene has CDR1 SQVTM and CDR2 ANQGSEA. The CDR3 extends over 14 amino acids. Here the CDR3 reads CSVGGDGSNQPQHF. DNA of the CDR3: TGCAGCGTTGGTGGGGACGGTAGCAATCAGCCCCAGCATTTT. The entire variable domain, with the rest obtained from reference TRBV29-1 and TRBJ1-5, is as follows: SAVISQKPSRDICQRGTSLTIQCQVDSQVTMMFWYRQQPGQSLTLIATANQGSEATYESGFVIDKFPISRPNLTFSTLTVSNMSPEDSSIYLCSVGGDGSNQPQHFGDGTRLSIL.

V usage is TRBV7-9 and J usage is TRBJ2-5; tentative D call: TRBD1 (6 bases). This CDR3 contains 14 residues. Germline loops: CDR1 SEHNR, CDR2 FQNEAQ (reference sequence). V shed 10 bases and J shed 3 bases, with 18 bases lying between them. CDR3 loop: CAIAPPRDKETQYF. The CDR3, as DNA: TGTGCCATCGCGCCCCCCCGGGACAAAGAGACCCAGTACTTC.

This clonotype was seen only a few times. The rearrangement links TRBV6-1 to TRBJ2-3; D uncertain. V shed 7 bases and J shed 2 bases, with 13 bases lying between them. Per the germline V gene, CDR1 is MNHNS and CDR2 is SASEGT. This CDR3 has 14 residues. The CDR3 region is CASTAGDPTDTQYF. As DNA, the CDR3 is TGTGCCAGCACGGCCGGAGACCCCACAGATACGCAGTATTTT.

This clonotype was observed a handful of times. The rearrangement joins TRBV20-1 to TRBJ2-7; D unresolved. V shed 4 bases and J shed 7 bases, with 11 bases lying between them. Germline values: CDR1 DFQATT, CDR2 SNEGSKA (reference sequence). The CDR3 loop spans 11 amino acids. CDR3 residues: CSATVWGEQYV. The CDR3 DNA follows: TGCAGTGCTACGGTCTGGGGTGAGCAGTACGTC.

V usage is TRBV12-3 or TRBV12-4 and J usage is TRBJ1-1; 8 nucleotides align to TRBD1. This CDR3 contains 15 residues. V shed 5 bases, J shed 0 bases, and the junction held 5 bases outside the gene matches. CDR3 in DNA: TGTGCCAGCAGTATGTGGACAGGGATGAACACTGAAGCTTTCTTT. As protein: CASSMWTGMNTEAFF.

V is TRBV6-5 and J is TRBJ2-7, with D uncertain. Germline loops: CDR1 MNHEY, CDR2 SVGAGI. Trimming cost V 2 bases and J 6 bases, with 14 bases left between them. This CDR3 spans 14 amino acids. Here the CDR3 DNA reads TGTGCCAGCAGTTACCCCGGGTTGAAGGGCGAGCAGTACTTC. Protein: CASSYPGLKGEQYF.

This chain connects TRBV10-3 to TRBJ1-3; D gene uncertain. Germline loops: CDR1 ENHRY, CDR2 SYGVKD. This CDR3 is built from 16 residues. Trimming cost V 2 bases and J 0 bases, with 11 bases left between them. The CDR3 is CAISESLLFSGNTIYF. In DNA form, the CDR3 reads TGTGCCATCAGTGAGAGCCTTCTCTTCTCTGGAAACACCATATATTTT.